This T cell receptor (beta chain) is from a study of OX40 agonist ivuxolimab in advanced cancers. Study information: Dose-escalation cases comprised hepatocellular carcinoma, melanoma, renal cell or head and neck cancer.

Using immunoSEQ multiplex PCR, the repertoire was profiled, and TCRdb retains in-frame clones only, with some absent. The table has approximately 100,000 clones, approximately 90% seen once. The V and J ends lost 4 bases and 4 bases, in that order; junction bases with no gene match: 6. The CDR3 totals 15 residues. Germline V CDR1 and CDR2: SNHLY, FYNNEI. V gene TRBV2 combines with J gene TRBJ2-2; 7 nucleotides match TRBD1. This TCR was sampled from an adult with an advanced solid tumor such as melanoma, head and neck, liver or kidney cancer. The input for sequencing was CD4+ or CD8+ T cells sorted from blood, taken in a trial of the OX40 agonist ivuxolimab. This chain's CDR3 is CASSVEGASTGELFF. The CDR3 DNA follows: TGTGCCAGCAGTGTTGAGGGGGCGAGCACCGGGGAGCTGTTTTTT.